A single sample is the source of the 16 T cell receptor beta chains below, sequenced in a study of cytomegalovirus exposure and HLA in healthy donors. The PCR was carried out with 60 Vbeta primers and 13 Jbeta primers. The table came from immunoSEQ multiplex PCR; TCRdb's copy has only in-frame clones and leaves some out. Among 150,000 to 200,000 clones, around two thirds were seen once, and the ten largest hold about 10%. The sequenced material came from PBMCs. The receptors derive from a man aged 25 to 40 in good health and CMV-seropositive.

In its sample, this clone ranks as medium-sized. This rearrangement joins TRBV6-1 to TRBJ1-4; D gene unclear. Germline CDR1 MNHNS, CDR2 SASEGT. The germline V and J ends were trimmed by 8 bases and 7 bases, with 11 bases remaining between them. This CDR3 is 12 amino acids long. The CDR3, as DNA: TGTGCCAGCCGGGGAGGTTCTGAAAAACTGTTTTTT. Translating gives CASRGGSEKLFF.

The J gene is TRBJ2-1, the V gene TRBV27; D remains unclear. The V end lost 7 bases, the J end lost 5 bases, and 9 bases lay between the germline ends. This CDR3 comprises 12 residues. Germline V gives CDR1 MNHEY, CDR2 SMNVEV (reference sequence). The CDR3 DNA reads as TGTGCCAGCATCGGAGCAAACAATGAGCAGTTCTTC. It specifies CASIGANNEQFF.

The chain has TRBV6-5 and TRBJ1-1, with D possibly TRBD1 on 6 matching bases. This CDR3 comprises 15 residues. V was clipped by 1 base and J by 2 bases, with 11 bases between them. CDR1 is MNHEY, CDR2 SVGAGI, per germline. CDR3 region: CASSYFGQPNTEAFF. For the CDR3, the DNA is TGTGCCAGCAGTTACTTCGGACAGCCTAACACTGAAGCTTTCTTT.

The J gene is TRBJ1-2, the V gene TRBV5-6, with TRBD1 matching over 11 bases. This CDR3 has 17 amino acids. With 0 bases clipped from V and 5 bases from J, the junction kept 9 bases outside the gene matches. The germline gives CDR1 SGHDT, CDR2 YYEEEE. The CDR3 loop is CASSLVTPGQGDYGYTF. CDR3 DNA: TGTGCCAGCAGCTTGGTAACACCGGGACAGGGGGATTATGGCTACACCTTC. Combining the CDR3 with reference TRBV5-6 and TRBJ1-2 gives the whole variable domain DAGVTQSPTHLIKTRGQQVTLRCSPKSGHDTVSWYQQALGQGPQFIFQYYEEEERQRGNFPDRFSGHQFPNYSSELNVNALLLGDSALYLCASSLVTPGQGDYGYTFGSGTRLTVV.

The chain uses TRBV5-1 and TRBJ1-2; the match to TRBD1 covers 7 bases. The CDR3 is 13 residues long. V lost 3 bases to trimming and J lost 2 bases; unmatched junction nucleotides: 1. Germline V gives CDR1 SGHRS, CDR2 YFSETQ. The CDR3 DNA sequence: TGCGCCAGCAGCTGGGGACAGAACTATGGCTACACCTTC. As protein: CASSWGQNYGYTF.

J is TRBJ1-6 and V is TRBV6-5; D not resolved. The V gene's germline CDR1 is MNHEY and CDR2 SVGAGI. This CDR3 is built from 12 residues. The V and J ends lost 5 bases and 10 bases respectively, with 9 bases between them. The CDR3 bases are TGTGCCAGCAGTACAACGGGGTCACCCCTCCACTTT. This sequence encodes CASSTTGSPLHF.

The rearrangement uses TRBV5-1 and TRBJ2-3, with D tentatively TRBD2 (6 bases). Trimming removed 4 bases from V and 5 bases from J, with 20 bases in between. From germline, CDR1 is SGHRS and CDR2 YFSETQ. The CDR3 has 16 amino acids. The CDR3 protein is CASSTVRRGEGDTQYF. The CDR3 nucleotides are TGCGCCAGCAGCACGGTTAGGAGGGGAGAGGGAGATACGCAGTATTTT. The full variable domain, with the rest looked up from reference TRBV5-1 and TRBJ2-3, is KAGVTQTPRYLIKTRGQQVTLSCSPISGHRSVSWYQQTPGQGLQFLFEYFSETQRNKGNFPGRFSGRQFSNSRSEMNVSTLELGDSALYLCASSTVRRGEGDTQYFGPGTRLTVL.

The V gene is TRBV7-9, the J gene TRBJ1-2; tentatively, D is TRBD1 (6 bases). Trimming left V 10 bases short and J 2 bases short, with 17 bases between. CDR3 size: 14 residues. The germline V gene has CDR1 SEHNR and CDR2 FQNEAQ (reference sequence). CDR3: CATMAGAGNYGYTF. CDR3 DNA: TGTGCCACCATGGCAGGGGCTGGGAACTATGGCTACACCTTC.

The rearrangement uses TRBV14 and TRBJ2-7, with D maybe TRBD1 (6 bases). The ends were cut back, 1 base at V and 6 bases at J, with 10 bases in the middle. Germline CDR1 is SGHDN and CDR2 is FVKESK. The CDR3 loop spans 13 amino acids. In DNA, the CDR3 is TGTGCCAGCAGCCAAGTAGGGGGTGGCGAGCAGTACTTC. Its translation is CASSQVGGGEQYF. The full variable domain, with the rest looked up from reference TRBV14 and TRBJ2-7, is EAGVTQFPSHSVIEKGQTVTLRCDPISGHDNLYWYRRVMGKEIKFLLHFVKESKQDESGMPNNRFLAERTGGTYSTLKVQPAELEDSGVYFCASSQVGGGEQYFGPGTRLTVT.

A word on this clone: Its ends do not fully match the called genes, so a read error is possible. The chain has TRBV2 and TRBJ1-1; a possible D gene is TRBD1 (5 bases). This CDR3 spans 13 amino acids. Germline loops: CDR1 SNHLY, CDR2 FYNNEI. The CDR3 is CASSVGGNPEAFF. DNA of the CDR3: TGTGCCAGCAGTGTCGGGGGGAACCCTGAAGCTTTCTTT.

This clone has only a few counts. The rearrangement joins TRBV7-2 to TRBJ2-1; 13 bases line up with TRBD2. This CDR3 spans 17 amino acids. The junction had 11 bases not matched to a gene; V was cut back by 8 bases and J by 4 bases. Germline V lookup: CDR1 SGHTA, CDR2 FQGNSA. The DNA for the CDR3 is TGTGCCAGCGGTGTCGGGACTAGCGGGATTATGTACAATGAGCAGTTCTTC. Translating it yields CASGVGTSGIMYNEQFF.

The V call is TRBV2, the J call TRBJ2-7; 11 nucleotides align to TRBD2. The CDR3 is 14 residues long. Germline-derived CDR1 and CDR2 are SNHLY and FYNNEI. Trimming cost V 5 bases and J 3 bases; bases outside gene matches: 3. The CDR3 region has the DNA TGTGCCAGCAGTATGGGACTAGCGGTCTACGAGCAGTACTTC. Translating it yields CASSMGLAVYEQYF. The entire variable domain, with the rest obtained from reference TRBV2 and TRBJ2-7, is as follows: EPEVTQTPSHQVTQMGQEVILRCVPISNHLYFYWYRQILGQKVEFLVSFYNNEISEKSEIFDDQFSVERPDGSNFTLKIRSTKLEDSAMYFCASSMGLAVYEQYFGPGTRLTVT.

The chain uses TRBV12-5 and TRBJ2-7; D may be TRBD2 (6 bases). With 3 bases removed from V and 1 base from J, the gap between germline ends came to 10 bases. Germline CDR1 LGHNT, CDR2 FRNRAP. The CDR3 is 14 amino acids. The CDR3 DNA is TGTGCTAGTGGTTTTTTGGGGGGATCCTACGAGCAGTACTTC. Translation gives CASGFLGGSYEQYF.

V is TRBV6-5 and J is TRBJ2-5; D perhaps matches TRBD2 (7 bases). CDR3 length: 14 residues. Trimming cost V 5 bases and J 5 bases, with 15 bases left between them. Germline loops: CDR1 MNHEY, CDR2 SVGAGI. The CDR3 is CASSGGGSDETQYF. CDR3 DNA: TGTGCCAGCAGTGGCGGGGGCTCGGACGAGACCCAGTACTTC.

The genes are TRBV27 and TRBJ1-1; possible D gene TRBD1, 5 bases. Trimming cost V 7 bases and J 9 bases, with 12 bases left between them. The germline CDR1 and CDR2 sequences are MNHEY and SMNVEV (reference sequence). The CDR3 length is 11 residues. CDR3 in amino acids: CASNQGRQAFF. CDR3 DNA sequence: TGTGCCAGCAACCAGGGCAGACAAGCTTTCTTT.

This sequence joins TRBV28 and TRBJ1-3; the D gene is possibly TRBD1 (5 bases). The length of the CDR3 is 16 residues. With 5 bases removed from V and 0 bases from J, the gap between germline ends came to 14 bases. CDR1 and CDR2 (germline): MDHEN, SYDVKM. The CDR3 reads CASSLTRDYSGNTIYF. The CDR3, as DNA: TGTGCCAGCAGTCTCACCCGGGACTACTCTGGAAACACCATATATTTT. Supplemented by reference TRBV28 and TRBJ1-3, the full variable domain reads DVKVTQSSRYLVKRTGEKVFLECVQDMDHENMFWYRQDPGLGLRLIYFSYDVKMKEKGDIPEGYSVSREKKERFSLILESASTNQTSMYLCASSLTRDYSGNTIYFGEGSWLTVV.